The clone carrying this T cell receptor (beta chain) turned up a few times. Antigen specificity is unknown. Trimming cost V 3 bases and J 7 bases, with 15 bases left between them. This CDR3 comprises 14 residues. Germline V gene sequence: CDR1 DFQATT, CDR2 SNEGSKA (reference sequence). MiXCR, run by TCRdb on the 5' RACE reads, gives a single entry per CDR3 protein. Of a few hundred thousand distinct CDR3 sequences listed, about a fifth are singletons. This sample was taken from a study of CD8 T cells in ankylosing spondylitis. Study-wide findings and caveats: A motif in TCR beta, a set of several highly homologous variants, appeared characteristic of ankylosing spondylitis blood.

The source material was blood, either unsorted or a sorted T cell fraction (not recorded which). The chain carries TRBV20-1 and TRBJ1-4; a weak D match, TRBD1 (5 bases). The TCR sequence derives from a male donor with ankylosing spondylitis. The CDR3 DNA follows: TGCAGTGCTAGTGCGCGGGCCCAGGGTGAAAAACTGTTTTTT. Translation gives CSASARAQGEKLFF.